This TCR beta chain was sequenced in a study of CD8+CD57+ T cells in acquired aplastic anemia. Across the study: On average, sorted CD4+ and CD8+ cells gave 3.2 ug of DNA. Sequencing produced an average of approximately 11 million reads per healthy donor for CD4+ cells. Study-wide points: Patients and controls had in common twenty-nine CD8+ CDR3 sequences.

There are many counts of this clonotype. Its specificity is unknown. Profiling of TCR beta VDJ combinations and CDR3 sequences used genomic DNA as template. TCRdb processed the reads anew with MiXCR; each CDR3 protein has one entry. Among about 150,000 distinct CDR3 sequences, around two fifths were seen once, and the ten largest hold roughly 8.4%. The sequenced material came from sorted CD4+, CD8+, or CD8+CD57+ T cells (not recorded which) from PBMCs. The origin of this receptor is a human donor in good health, serving as a control.

CDR3 region: CASSGDRNQPQHF. CDR3 sequence (DNA): TGTGCCAGCAGTGGGGACAGGAATCAGCCCCAGCATTTT. The chain carries TRBV6-2 or TRBV6-3 and TRBJ1-5; TRBD1 aligns across 8 bases. In germline, CDR1 is MNHEY, CDR2 SVGEGT. There are 13 residues in the CDR3. V was clipped by 5 bases and J by 4 bases; unmatched bases: 1.